This entry concerns a single T cell receptor (beta chain). Its antigen remains unidentified. Measured with immunoSEQ multiplex PCR; TCRdb has only the in-frame clones, and not every one. Seen here are 56,000 or so clones, approximately 71% observed once, and the top ten hold 5.3%. The entry originates in a study of a mutant IDH1 vaccine in newly diagnosed glioma. Whole-study context: Commencement of vaccination occurred 4-6 weeks following radiotherapy alone, or concurrently with temozolomide cycles. Findings of the study overall: Changes in top peripheral clonotypes did not appear linked to pseudoprogression.

V shed 1 base and J shed 8 bases, with 6 bases lying between them. Germline V CDR1 and CDR2: SEHNR, FQNEAQ (reference sequence). This CDR3 region has 12 residues. The time point here: week 47, end of study. The vaccine gave 300 ug of a 20-mer mutant IDH1 peptide subcutaneously per dose. This clonotype was sampled from a man in his fifties with glioma. Here the sequenced sample was PBMCs, taken from a glioma patient whose treatment included an IDH1 peptide vaccine. The chain has TRBV7-9 and TRBJ2-1; unclear D gene. The CDR3 sequence: CASSLGADEQFF. Written as DNA, the CDR3 is TGTGCCAGCAGCTTAGGAGCAGATGAGCAGTTCTTC.